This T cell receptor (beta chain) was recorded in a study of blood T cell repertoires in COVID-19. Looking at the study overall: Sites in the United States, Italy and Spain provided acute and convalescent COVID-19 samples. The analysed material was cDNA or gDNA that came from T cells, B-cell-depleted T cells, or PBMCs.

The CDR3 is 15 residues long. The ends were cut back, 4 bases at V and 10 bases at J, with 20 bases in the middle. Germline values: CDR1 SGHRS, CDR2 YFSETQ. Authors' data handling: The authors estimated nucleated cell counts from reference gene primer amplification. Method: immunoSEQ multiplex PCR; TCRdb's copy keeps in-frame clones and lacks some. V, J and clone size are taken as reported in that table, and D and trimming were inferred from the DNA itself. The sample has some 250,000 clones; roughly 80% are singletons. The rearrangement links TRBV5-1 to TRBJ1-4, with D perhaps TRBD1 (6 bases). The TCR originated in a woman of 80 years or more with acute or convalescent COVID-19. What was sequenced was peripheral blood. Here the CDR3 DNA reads TGCGCCAGCAGCGTCACGCGGCCAGGGGACGGAAAACTGTTTTTT. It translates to CASSVTRPGDGKLFF.